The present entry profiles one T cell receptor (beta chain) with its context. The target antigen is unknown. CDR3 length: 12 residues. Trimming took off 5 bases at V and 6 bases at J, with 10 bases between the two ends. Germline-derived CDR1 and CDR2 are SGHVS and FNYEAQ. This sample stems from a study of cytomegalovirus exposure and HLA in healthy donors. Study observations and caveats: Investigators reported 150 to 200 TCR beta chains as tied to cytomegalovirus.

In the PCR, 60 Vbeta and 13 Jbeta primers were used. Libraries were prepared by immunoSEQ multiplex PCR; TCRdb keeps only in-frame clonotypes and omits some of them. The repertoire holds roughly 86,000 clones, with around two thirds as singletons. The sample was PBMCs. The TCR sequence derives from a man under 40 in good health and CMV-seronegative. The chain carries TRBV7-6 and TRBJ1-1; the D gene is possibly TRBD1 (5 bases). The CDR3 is CASSQGGSEAFF. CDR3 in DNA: TGTGCCAGCAGCCAGGGTGGTTCTGAAGCTTTCTTT.